In its sample, the clone carrying this TCR beta chain was seen many times. This record comes from a study of T cells after yellow fever vaccination. The CDR3 extends over 14 amino acids. With 1 base removed from V and 1 base from J, the gap between germline ends came to 8 bases. From germline, CDR1 is MDHEN and CDR2 SYDVKM. Template-switching 5'RACE yielded the TCR cDNA; a universal primer site and UMIs were added in the process. TCRdb re-analysed the 5' RACE reads in MiXCR, keeping a single row per CDR3 protein. The sample lists roughly 120,000 distinct CDR3 sequences; under 8% were seen once. The chain has TRBV28 and TRBJ2-7; tentatively, D is TRBD1 (6 bases). Sequencing used CD4+ T cells sorted from PBMCs, obtained about 10 days after the first yellow fever vaccination. The receptor was isolated from a man between 18 and 35 years old who received the YFV17D yellow fever vaccine. CDR3 protein: CASSLSQGSYEQYF. The DNA of the CDR3 is TGTGCCAGCAGTTTATCGCAGGGGTCCTACGAGCAGTACTTC.